Listed here are 29 T cell receptor beta chains from one sample, sequenced in a study of T cell responses to AZD1222 COVID-19 vaccine. Sequenced by immunoSEQ multiplex PCR; TCRdb stores in-frame clones only, minus some. This table holds 120,000 to 150,000 clones, approximately 90% found once. This specimen was peripheral blood, taken on day 0 of MenACWY control vaccination. All receptors come from an adult in good health.

This clone has a single count. The V and J genes are TRBV10-3 and TRBJ1-5; tentatively, D is TRBD1 (5 bases). Germline V gene sequence: CDR1 ENHRY, CDR2 SYGVKD. V was trimmed by 3 bases and J by 6 bases, leaving 12 bases between them. The CDR3 has 14 amino acids. CDR3 DNA sequence: TGTGCCATCAGTGACCCCAACGGGGGTCAGCCCCAGCATTTT. Translating it yields CAISDPNGGQPQHF.

CDR3: CASKTLDNANQPQHF. For the CDR3, the DNA is TGTGCCAGCAAGACGTTGGACAACGCAAATCAGCCCCAGCATTTT. The chain uses TRBV28 and TRBJ1-5; a weak D match, TRBD1 (5 bases). Trimming took off 7 bases at V and 4 bases at J, with 17 bases between the two ends. The CDR3 extends over 15 amino acids. Germline V gene data show CDR1 as MDHEN and CDR2 as SYDVKM.

The J gene is TRBJ1-2, the V gene TRBV5-4, with 9 bases matching TRBD1. This CDR3 contains 16 residues. The V gene end was trimmed by 4 bases and the J gene end by 6 bases; junction bases not matched to a gene: 13. From germline, CDR1 is SGHNT and CDR2 YYREEE (reference sequence). CDR3 sequence: CASSAGTGLGFHGYTF. The CDR3, as DNA: TGTGCCAGCAGCGCCGGGACAGGGCTAGGTTTTCATGGCTACACCTTC.

The chain combines TRBV2 with TRBJ2-3; no definite D call. CDR3 length equals 14 residues. Germline lookup yields CDR1 SNHLY and CDR2 FYNNEI. Trimming removed 5 bases from V and 3 bases from J, with 12 bases in between. Here the CDR3 reads CASSPPRGTDTQYF. CDR3 nucleotides: TGTGCCAGCAGTCCCCCGAGAGGAACAGATACGCAGTATTTT.

The chain uses TRBV25-1 and TRBJ2-5; 9 nucleotides agree with TRBD2. This CDR3 is 13 amino acids long. The V and J ends lost 5 bases and 4 bases, in that order; junction bases with no gene match: 2. The V gene's germline CDR1 is MGHDK and CDR2 SYGVNS. In DNA, the CDR3 is TGTGCCAGCAGTTTAGCGGGGGCAGAGACCCAGTACTTC. Translated: CASSLAGAETQYF.

The chain links TRBV7-9 to TRBJ1-1; possible D gene TRBD1, 6 bases. Germline loops: CDR1 SEHNR, CDR2 FQNEAQ (reference sequence). V lost 2 bases, J lost 6 bases, and 16 bases lay in between. This CDR3 has 15 residues. The CDR3 here is CASSLQFRGEPEAFF. CDR3 nucleotides: TGTGCCAGCAGCTTACAATTCAGGGGAGAGCCTGAAGCTTTCTTT.

CDR3 nucleotides: TGCGCCAGCAGCCCCCCCCGGACAGGAGACTATGGCTACACCTTC. It yields the protein CASSPPRTGDYGYTF. J is TRBJ1-2 and V is TRBV5-1; TRBD1 aligns across 7 bases. This CDR3 has 15 amino acids. Per germline, CDR1 SGHRS and CDR2 YFSETQ. The V and J ends lost 4 bases and 3 bases, in that order; junction bases with no gene match: 9.

The rearrangement links TRBV6-5 to TRBJ1-5; D is uncertain. CDR3 length equals 16 residues. Germline CDR1 and CDR2: MNHEY and SVGAGI. V shed 0 bases and J shed 3 bases, with 12 bases lying between them. The CDR3: CASSYSDTAHNQPQHF. The CDR3 bases are TGTGCCAGCAGTTACTCAGACACCGCTCACAATCAGCCCCAGCATTTT.

V and J are TRBV3-1 (or the pseudogene TRBV3-2) and TRBJ2-3, with D possibly matching TRBD2 (6 bases). Looked up from germline, CDR1 is LGHDT and CDR2 is YNNKEL (reference sequence). Between the trimmed V and J ends, which lost 7 bases and 10 bases, there was a span of 18 bases. This CDR3 spans 13 amino acids. The CDR3 reads CASTPDTGTSQYF. DNA of the CDR3: TGTGCCAGCACCCCTGATACGGGGACTTCGCAGTATTTT.

CDR3 in DNA: TGTGCCAGCAGCCCCCCCGGCGGGGAACACAATGAGCAGTTCTTC. Its protein product is CASSPPGGEHNEQFF. This chain connects TRBV7-3 to TRBJ2-1; D might be TRBD2 (6 bases). Deletions cut 5 bases from V and 5 bases from J, with 16 bases between. The CDR3 runs to 15 residues. Germline CDR1 and CDR2: SGHTA and FQGTGA.

The V call is TRBV18, the J call TRBJ1-3; a weak D match, TRBD1 (5 bases). V lost 2 bases, J lost 6 bases, and 8 bases lay in between. Germline assignment: CDR1 KGHSH and CDR2 LQKENI. The CDR3 is 13 amino acids. The CDR3 region has the DNA TGTGCCAGCTCACCAGGGACCCCAAACACCATATATTTT. Its protein is CASSPGTPNTIYF.

This rearrangement joins TRBV7-9 to TRBJ2-7; possibly TRBD1 or TRBD2 for D (5 bases each). Trimming pared 4 bases from V and 3 bases from J, leaving 7 bases between. In germline, CDR1 is SEHNR, CDR2 FQNEAQ (reference sequence). The CDR3 runs 12 residues. CDR3 loop: CASSWDGYEQYF. The CDR3, as DNA: TGTGCCAGCAGCTGGGACGGCTACGAGCAGTACTTC.

The chain uses TRBV7-2 and TRBJ1-4; 8 bases agree with TRBD1. V lost 7 bases and J lost 11; bases outside the gene matches: 9. The CDR3 contains 13 residues. Germline-derived CDR1 and CDR2 are SGHTA and FQGNSA. This chain's CDR3 is CASTEPGTGKLFF. As DNA, the CDR3 is TGTGCCAGCACCGAACCCGGGACAGGCAAACTGTTTTTT.

This sequence joins TRBV12-5 and TRBJ1-1; 7 nucleotides agree with TRBD1. CDR3 size: 18 residues. Per germline, CDR1 LGHNT and CDR2 FRNRAP. The V segment lost 0 bases and the J segment 1 base; nucleotides outside the gene matches: 11. CDR3 loop: CASGLVLGQIMKNTEAFF. The CDR3 bases are TGTGCTAGTGGTTTGGTGTTGGGACAGATTATGAAGAACACTGAAGCTTTCTTT.

A single count supports this clone. The chain links TRBV6-5 to TRBJ2-7, with D unclear. V gave up 4 bases and J gave up 4 bases, with 8 bases separating them. Germline CDR1 is MNHEY and CDR2 is SVGAGI. The CDR3 spans 12 residues. The CDR3 sequence is CASSSDGYEQYF. The CDR3 nucleotides are TGTGCCAGCAGTTCCGACGGGTACGAGCAGTACTTC.

This chain joins TRBV19 and TRBJ1-5; 7 bases agree with TRBD1. Germline V gene lookup returns CDR1 LNHDA and CDR2 SQIVND (reference sequence). V lost 3 bases, J lost 8 bases, and 10 bases stayed unmatched. The CDR3 is made up of 15 amino acids. CDR3 bases: TGTGCCAGTAGTATCGGGGGGGACAGATCTAAGCCCCAGCATTTT. It specifies CASSIGGDRSKPQHF.

V usage is TRBV5-1 and J usage is TRBJ2-3, with TRBD2 identical over 10 bases. J lost 4 bases, V lost 4 bases, and 9 bases had no gene match. Germline values: CDR1 SGHRS, CDR2 YFSETQ. The length of the CDR3 is 16 residues. In DNA form, the CDR3 reads TGCGCCAGCAGCCTAGGGACTAGCGCCGACGCAGATACGCAGTATTTT. It codes for CASSLGTSADADTQYF.

The chain is built from TRBV18 and TRBJ1-6, with a weak D call TRBD1 (6 bases). Germline V lookup: CDR1 KGHSH, CDR2 LQKENI. CDR3 length: 15 residues. Trimming cost V 6 bases and J 7 bases, with 16 bases left between them. The CDR3: CASSLDTGRNSPLHF. The CDR3 bases are TGTGCCAGCTCCCTAGATACAGGGAGAAATTCACCCCTCCACTTT.

This rearrangement joins TRBV2 to TRBJ2-6; D may be TRBD1 (5 bases). CDR1 is SNHLY, CDR2 FYNNEI, per germline. Between the trimmed V and J ends, which lost 5 bases and 2 bases, there was a span of 16 bases. The CDR3 has 17 amino acids. The CDR3 here is CASSLLLPGTGANVLTF. The CDR3 DNA is TGTGCCAGCAGTTTACTCTTACCAGGGACTGGGGCCAACGTCCTGACTTTC.

The gene calls are TRBV6-5 and TRBJ1-1; TRBD1 aligns across 7 bases. The V gene end was trimmed by 2 bases and the J gene end by 0 bases; junction bases not matched to a gene: 6. The germline V gene encodes CDR1 MNHEY and CDR2 SVGAGI. This CDR3 is 16 amino acids long. Written as DNA, the CDR3 is TGTGCCAGCAGTTACGAACTGGGACAGTTGAACACTGAAGCTTTCTTT. Encoded protein: CASSYELGQLNTEAFF.

V gene TRBV9 combines with J gene TRBJ2-2; D is undetermined. The V gene lost 3 bases and the J gene lost 1 base, with 7 bases spanning the gap. The CDR3 length is 14 residues. In germline, CDR1 is SGDLS, CDR2 YYNGEE. The CDR3 region has the DNA TGTGCCAGCAGCGCCCGTCTGAACACCGGGGAGCTGTTTTTT. It is translated as CASSARLNTGELFF.

The chain uses TRBV18 and TRBJ1-2; no definite D call. From germline, CDR1 is KGHSH and CDR2 LQKENI. The CDR3 is 13 amino acids. Trimming removed 2 bases from V and 8 bases from J, with 12 bases in between. CDR3 nucleotides: TGTGCCAGCTCACCAGGAGGCCGCGGGGGCTACACCTTC. This codes for CASSPGGRGGYTF.

This clone was seen a single time. The rearrangement joins TRBV7-9 to TRBJ2-2; TRBD1 agrees at 7 bases. Per germline, CDR1 SEHNR and CDR2 FQNEAQ (reference sequence). CDR3 size: 15 residues. With 5 bases clipped from V and 6 bases from J, the junction kept 9 bases outside the gene matches. CDR3 in DNA: TGTGCCAGCAGCCGACAGGGTATGAGGCCCGGGGAGCTGTTTTTT. It is translated as CASSRQGMRPGELFF.

The V call is TRBV27, the J call TRBJ1-1; D is perhaps TRBD1 (6 bases). There are 14 residues in the CDR3. Between the trimmed V and J ends, which lost 1 base and 5 bases, there was a span of 11 bases. The V gene's germline CDR1 is MNHEY and CDR2 SMNVEV (reference sequence). The CDR3 region has the DNA TGTGCCAGCAGTTTATACCCAGGGGAAACTGAAGCTTTCTTT. Amino acid sequence: CASSLYPGETEAFF.

The V call is TRBV30, the J call TRBJ1-1; 7 bases line up with TRBD1. Germline loops: CDR1 GTSNPN, CDR2 SVGIG (reference sequence). The CDR3 covers 12 residues. The V and J ends lost 3 bases and 7 bases, in that order; junction bases with no gene match: 5. The CDR3 loop is CAWSLRQGEAFF. In DNA, the CDR3 is TGTGCCTGGAGCCTACGACAGGGTGAAGCTTTCTTT.

This chain links TRBV7-9 with TRBJ1-1; maybe TRBD1 (6 bases). This CDR3 contains 15 residues. Between the trimmed V and J ends, which lost 5 bases and 0 bases, there was a span of 13 bases. Per the germline V gene, CDR1 is SEHNR and CDR2 is FQNEAQ (reference sequence). CDR3 amino acids: CASSPQGQLNTEAFF. CDR3 sequence (DNA): TGTGCCAGCAGCCCTCAAGGACAGTTGAACACTGAAGCTTTCTTT.

V usage is TRBV18 and J usage is TRBJ2-7; TRBD1 agrees at 8 bases. CDR1 and CDR2 (germline): KGHSH, LQKENI. J lost 6 bases, V lost 5 bases, and 6 bases had no gene match. The CDR3 extends over 13 amino acids. CDR3 residues: CASSTDRGAEQYF. The CDR3 DNA reads TGTGCCAGCTCAACCGACAGGGGCGCCGAGCAGTACTTC.

J is TRBJ2-7 and V is TRBV15, with 10 bases that match TRBD1. CDR1 LNHNV and CDR2 YYDKDF come from the germline V gene (reference sequence). The trim removed 0 bases at V and 1 base at J, leaving 6 bases unmatched. The CDR3 spans 17 residues. CDR3 in DNA: TGTGCCACCAGCAGAGATTTCCGGACAGGGGGTTCCTACGAGCAGTACTTC. It yields the protein CATSRDFRTGGSYEQYF.

The chain carries TRBV3-1 (or the pseudogene TRBV3-2) and TRBJ1-5; no reliable D call. V shed 4 bases and J shed 1 base, with 17 bases lying between them. The CDR3 contains 17 residues. CDR1 and CDR2 (germline): LGHDT, YNNKEL (reference sequence). This chain's CDR3 is CASSPGRYLQSNQPQHF. Written as DNA, the CDR3 is TGTGCCAGCAGCCCAGGCCGCTACCTTCAAAGCAATCAGCCCCAGCATTTT.